These 5 T cell receptor beta chains came from one sample sequenced in a study of metastatic and nonmetastatic thyroid tumors. TCRdb re-called the PCR reads with MiXCR. The sample consists of 12,000 to 15,000 clones, around 25% of them appearing once. Each patient came to thyroid surgery without any prior treatment (of any kind). What was sequenced was tumor tissue. Source of these receptors: a female donor with papillary thyroid cancer or a benign thyroid nodule (not recorded which). Some clones in this sample may be carry-over from other donors' samples.

There are many counts of this clone. The V and J genes are TRBV6-1 and TRBJ2-5, with TRBD1 identical over 7 bases. The CDR3 totals 15 residues. J was trimmed by 4 bases and V by 5 bases; bases with no gene match: 10. Per the germline V gene, CDR1 is MNHNS and CDR2 is SASEGT. CDR3: CASSIQNRGGETQYF. The CDR3, as DNA: TGTGCCAGCAGTATACAGAACAGGGGCGGAGAGACCCAGTACTTC.

The chain recombines TRBV11-2 with TRBJ1-6; D is unclear. Germline V gene lookup returns CDR1 SGHAT and CDR2 FQNNGV. V was shortened by 7 bases and J by 10 bases, with 23 bases between the two germline ends. The CDR3 covers 16 residues. In nucleotides, the CDR3 is TGTGCCAGCATCCTGGGGAGCCAGCGAGTAAGCTCACCCCTCCACTTT. Translation: CASILGSQRVSSPLHF.

Sample share makes this clone medium-sized. The rearrangement links TRBV6-1 to TRBJ1-1, with 7 bases lining up with TRBD1. Germline CDR1 MNHNS, CDR2 SASEGT. With 7 bases clipped from V and 8 bases from J, the junction kept 10 bases outside the gene matches. The CDR3 extends over 13 amino acids. CDR3: CASMINGQVEAFF. CDR3 nucleotides: TGTGCCAGCATGATAAACGGACAGGTAGAAGCTTTCTTT.

This clone has only a few counts. The chain combines TRBV9 with TRBJ2-1, with D possibly being TRBD2 (6 bases). In germline, CDR1 is SGDLS, CDR2 YYNGEE. V was trimmed by 0 bases and J by 3 bases, leaving 13 bases between them. This CDR3 region has 16 residues. CDR3 region: CASSVDLATNYNEQFF. The CDR3 DNA sequence: TGTGCCAGCAGCGTAGATCTAGCGACTAACTACAATGAGCAGTTCTTC.

Notes on this clone: The junction differs from germline at one of its ends, possibly a read error. V gene TRBV7-9 combines with J gene TRBJ2-2; D uncertain. Germline-derived CDR1 and CDR2 are SEHNR and FQNEAQ (reference sequence). CDR3 length: 12 amino acids. CDR3 region: CASSLTSGELFF. The CDR3 DNA follows: TGTGCCAGCAGCTTAACGTCCGGTGAGCTGTTTTTT.